What follows are 29 T cell receptor beta chains derived from one specimen sequenced in a study of blood T cell repertoires in COVID-19. Assay: immunoSEQ multiplex PCR; the TCRdb copy retains only in-frame clones and omits some. This table has some 50,000 clones, 86% appearing once. The source material was peripheral blood. These receptors all stem from a human donor in a cohort sampled during active COVID-19.

The chain uses TRBV4-1 and TRBJ2-1, with 11 bases fitting TRBD2. CDR3 size: 17 residues. Germline loops: CDR1 MGHRA, CDR2 YSYEKL. V was clipped by 4 bases and J by 12 bases; unmatched bases: 17. The CDR3: CASSPQSGLAGRTGQFF. In nucleotides, the CDR3 is TGCGCCAGCAGCCCCCAATCTGGACTAGCGGGCCGAACTGGGCAGTTCTTC.

The genes are TRBV5-6 and TRBJ1-2, with 7 bases aligning to TRBD1. The V gene end was trimmed by 0 bases and the J gene end by 7 bases; junction bases not matched to a gene: 6. The germline CDR1 and CDR2 sequences are SGHDT and YYEEEE. The CDR3 consists of 14 residues. The CDR3 nucleotides read TGTGCCAGCAGCTTGGGGGGACAGCCTTCTGGCTACACCTTC. Amino acid sequence: CASSLGGQPSGYTF.

The chain combines TRBV11-2 with TRBJ2-7, with 9 positions matching TRBD2. From germline, CDR1 is SGHAT and CDR2 FQNNGV. The CDR3 covers 15 residues. V dropped 4 bases and J dropped 2; count of bases not matched to a gene: 6. CDR3 residues: CASSSGLAIAYEQYF. The CDR3 DNA sequence: TGTGCCAGCAGCTCGGGACTAGCCATTGCCTACGAGCAGTACTTC.

The genes are TRBV19 and TRBJ1-2, with a weak D call TRBD1 (5 bases). Germline V gene lookup returns CDR1 LNHDA and CDR2 SQIVND (reference sequence). This CDR3 contains 15 residues. The V end lost 0 bases, the J end lost 8 bases, and 16 bases lay between the germline ends. CDR3: CASSIDQGRVRGYTF. In DNA form, the CDR3 reads TGTGCCAGTAGTATAGATCAGGGTAGGGTGCGGGGCTACACCTTC.

A few counts support this clone. The CDR3 DNA sequence: TGTGCCGGAGACCGGACAGGGATGGATGGCTACACCTTC. Its translation is CAGDRTGMDGYTF. J is TRBJ1-2 and V is TRBV7-9, with 8 bases identical to TRBD1. CDR1 is SEHNR, CDR2 FQNEAQ, per germline (reference sequence). V shed 11 bases, J shed 6 bases, and the junction held 11 bases outside the gene matches. The CDR3 extends over 13 amino acids.

This chain joins TRBV7-2 and TRBJ2-2; tentative D call: TRBD1 (6 bases). The CDR3 consists of 17 residues. In germline, CDR1 is SGHTA, CDR2 FQGNSA. The V gene lost 4 bases and the J gene lost 3 bases, with 18 bases spanning the gap. CDR3 region: CASSSQKDSYYTGELFF. The CDR3 coding sequence is TGTGCCAGCAGCTCGCAGAAGGACAGTTACTACACCGGGGAGCTGTTTTTT.

The chain combines TRBV11-2 with TRBJ2-7, with a weak D call TRBD1 (6 bases). The germline CDR1 and CDR2 sequences are SGHAT and FQNNGV. Between the trimmed V and J ends, which lost 6 bases and 0 bases, there was a span of 12 bases. CDR3 size: 14 residues. CDR3 coding DNA: TGTGCCAGCAGTAACAGGGCCCTCTCCTACGAGCAGTACTTC. Its protein is CASSNRALSYEQYF.

The genes are TRBV2 and TRBJ1-1; D remains ambiguous. The CDR3 has 12 residues. The germline V and J ends were trimmed by 3 bases and 5 bases, with 7 bases remaining between them. Germline values: CDR1 SNHLY, CDR2 FYNNEI. The CDR3 DNA follows: TGTGCCAGCAGTGATGAGGTTACTGAAGCTTTCTTT. It codes for CASSDEVTEAFF.

V gene TRBV7-9 combines with J gene TRBJ2-1; D possibly corresponds to TRBD1 (5 bases). Germline CDR1 reads SEHNR; CDR2 reads FQNEAQ (reference sequence). The CDR3 extends over 16 amino acids. V lost 4 bases and J 2 bases, leaving 15 bases between the germline ends. The CDR3 sequence: CASSSQDSSAYNEQFF. The CDR3 nucleotides are TGTGCCAGCAGCTCGCAAGACAGTTCAGCCTACAATGAGCAGTTCTTC. The full variable domain, in which reference TRBV7-9 and TRBJ2-1 provide the parts outside the CDR3, is DTGVSQNPRHKITKRGQNVTFRCDPISEHNRLYWYRQTLGQGPEFLTYFQNEAQLEKSRLLSDRFSAERPKGSFSTLEIQRTEQGDSAMYLCASSSQDSSAYNEQFFGPGTRLTVL.

The chain combines TRBV10-3 with TRBJ1-1, with a weak D call TRBD1 (6 bases). The CDR3 is 13 amino acids. The germline V gene encodes CDR1 ENHRY and CDR2 SYGVKD. V lost 10 bases, J lost 0 bases, and 12 bases lay in between. The CDR3 DNA is TGTGCCACCGAACAGGGTTTGAACACTGAAGCTTTCTTT. Translation: CATEQGLNTEAFF.

The gene calls are TRBV7-2 and TRBJ2-1; 13 bases align to TRBD2. The CDR3 covers 17 residues. In germline, CDR1 is SGHTA, CDR2 FQGNSA. With V trimmed by 8 bases and J by 7 bases, 14 bases remained unmatched. This CDR3 reads CASGHPSGTSGNNEQFF. The CDR3 DNA sequence: TGTGCCAGCGGACACCCTTCCGGGACTAGCGGGAATAATGAGCAGTTCTTC.

The V call is TRBV4-2, the J call TRBJ2-5; no clear D gene. Trimming took 0 bases from V and 3 from J, leaving 5 bases between them. This CDR3 has 13 residues. CDR1 is LGHNA, CDR2 YNFKEQ, per germline. The CDR3 bases are TGTGCCAGCAGCCAAGACAGCGAAGAGACCCAGTACTTC. Translating it yields CASSQDSEETQYF.

The V gene is TRBV4-1, the J gene TRBJ1-2, with D possibly matching TRBD1 (6 bases). The V and J ends lost 0 bases and 7 bases respectively, with 18 bases between them. The CDR3 loop spans 16 amino acids. The germline V gene encodes CDR1 MGHRA and CDR2 YSYEKL. CDR3 sequence: CASSQDFTGILSGYTF. CDR3 nucleotide sequence: TGCGCCAGCAGCCAAGATTTCACAGGGATTTTGAGTGGCTACACCTTC.

The chain combines TRBV19 with TRBJ1-5; D remains unclear. Germline assignment: CDR1 LNHDA and CDR2 SQIVND (reference sequence). The length of the CDR3 is 15 residues. The germline V and J ends were trimmed by 4 bases and 5 bases, with 15 bases remaining between them. CDR3 sequence reads: CASSREQTGYQPQHF. The CDR3 DNA follows: TGTGCCAGTAGTAGAGAACAGACCGGCTATCAGCCCCAGCATTTT.

The CDR3 region is CSVRGSSDGKLFF. The CDR3 nucleotides are TGCAGCGTCCGAGGTTCATCTGATGGGAAACTGTTTTTT. V and J are TRBV29-1 and TRBJ1-4; D call uncertain. This CDR3 contains 13 residues. Deletions cut 6 bases from V and 11 bases from J, with 19 bases between. CDR1 and CDR2 from the germline V gene are SQVTM and ANQGSEA.

The chain uses TRBV7-8 and TRBJ1-2; weak D call: TRBD1 (6 bases). The CDR3 is made up of 13 amino acids. The germline V and J ends were trimmed by 5 bases and 7 bases, with 14 bases remaining between them. CDR1 is SGHVS, CDR2 FQNEAQ, per germline. CDR3 DNA: TGTGCCAGCAGCACAACAGGGTCGATTGGCTACACCTTC. This sequence encodes CASSTTGSIGYTF.

The V call is TRBV5-1, the J call TRBJ2-1, with D uncertain. V gave up 0 bases and J gave up 5 bases, with 6 bases separating them. Germline values: CDR1 SGHRS, CDR2 YFSETQ. The CDR3 is made up of 13 amino acids. The CDR3 loop reads CASSLAIDNEQFF. CDR3 coding DNA: TGCGCCAGCAGCTTGGCCATTGACAATGAGCAGTTCTTC.

This chain links TRBV18 with TRBJ2-5; 13 bases match TRBD2. Germline CDR1 reads KGHSH; CDR2 reads LQKENI. The CDR3 totals 15 residues. V shed 4 bases, J shed 2 bases, and the junction held 1 base outside the gene matches. Here the CDR3 reads CASSRGLAGQETQYF. CDR3 coding DNA: TGTGCCAGCTCACGGGGACTAGCGGGACAAGAGACCCAGTACTTC.

The rearrangement joins TRBV5-4 to TRBJ1-2; 7 bases fit TRBD1. V shed 0 bases and J 6 bases; nucleotides not matched to a gene: 5. The length of the CDR3 is 14 residues. The V gene's germline CDR1 is SGHNT and CDR2 YYREEE (reference sequence). CDR3 DNA: TGTGCCAGCAGCTTGGACGAGACAGGGAATGGCTACACCTTC. Translated: CASSLDETGNGYTF.

The chain couples TRBV4-2 to TRBJ2-7; TRBD2 aligns across 9 bases. Trimming cost V 0 bases and J 2 bases; bases outside gene matches: 8. The CDR3 runs 17 residues. Germline-derived CDR1 and CDR2 are LGHNA and YNFKEQ. CDR3 sequence reads: CASSQDRVAGVAYEQYF. In DNA form, the CDR3 reads TGTGCCAGCAGCCAAGATCGGGTAGCGGGAGTGGCCTACGAGCAGTACTTC.

J is TRBJ1-2 and V is TRBV5-1; the match to TRBD1 covers 8 bases. Germline trimming cut 0 bases from V and 3 bases from J; bases unmatched to any gene: 10. The CDR3 extends over 17 amino acids. CDR1 and CDR2 (germline): SGHRS, YFSETQ. The CDR3 sequence is CASSLDGTGLLDYGYTF. CDR3 sequence (DNA): TGCGCCAGCAGCTTGGACGGGACAGGTCTTTTAGACTATGGCTACACCTTC. The variable domain in full, completed from reference TRBV5-1 and TRBJ1-2, reads KAGVTQTPRYLIKTRGQQVTLSCSPISGHRSVSWYQQTPGQGLQFLFEYFSETQRNKGNFPGRFSGRQFSNSRSEMNVSTLELGDSALYLCASSLDGTGLLDYGYTFGSGTRLTVV.

The CDR3 DNA reads as TGCGCCAGCAGCCAAGATGTTGGTGTTCGGACAGAAGCTTTCTTT. Its protein is CASSQDVGVRTEAFF. The gene calls are TRBV4-1 and TRBJ1-1; D is perhaps TRBD1 (5 bases). There are 15 residues in the CDR3. The V gene's germline CDR1 is MGHRA and CDR2 YSYEKL. With 0 bases removed from V and 8 bases from J, the gap between germline ends came to 16 bases.

This rearrangement joins TRBV12-3 or TRBV12-4 to TRBJ2-3; no clear D gene. V lost 2 bases, J lost 2 bases, and 5 bases lay in between. The CDR3 consists of 13 residues. In DNA form, the CDR3 reads TGTGCCAGCAGTTTACCACACACAGATACGCAGTATTTT. This encodes CASSLPHTDTQYF.

This chain links TRBV6-6 with TRBJ2-1; 11 bases match TRBD2. The CDR3 sequence is 14 residues long. CDR1 and CDR2 from the germline V gene are MNHNY and SVGAGI (reference sequence). J lost 6 bases, V lost 7 bases, and 5 bases had no gene match. CDR3: CASTQGLAVNEQFF. DNA for the CDR3: TGTGCCAGCACCCAGGGACTAGCGGTCAATGAGCAGTTCTTC.

The CDR3 DNA reads as TGCGCCAGCAGGGGACAGGGAGGAACTGGAAACACCATATATTTT. It codes for CASRGQGGTGNTIYF. The chain recombines TRBV5-1 with TRBJ1-3, with 9 bases aligning to TRBD1. Trimming took 5 bases from V and 2 from J; bases not matched to a gene: 5. The V gene's germline CDR1 is SGHRS and CDR2 YFSETQ. The CDR3 totals 15 residues.

The chain carries TRBV6-5 and TRBJ2-3; D call uncertain. The length of the CDR3 is 13 residues. Trimming took off 5 bases at V and 7 bases at J, with 13 bases between the two ends. CDR1 MNHEY and CDR2 SVGAGI come from the germline V gene. As DNA, the CDR3 is TGTGCCAGCAGTCCCCGGTCTAGGAATACGCAGTATTTT. Residues: CASSPRSRNTQYF.

This chain joins TRBV5-8 and TRBJ2-2; the match to TRBD1 covers 9 bases. In germline, CDR1 is SGHTS, CDR2 YDEGEE. The V and J ends lost 5 bases and 4 bases, in that order; junction bases with no gene match: 9. This CDR3 is built from 16 residues. CDR3: CASSFWTGAGTGELFF. The CDR3 nucleotides read TGTGCCAGCAGTTTTTGGACAGGGGCGGGCACCGGGGAGCTGTTTTTT.

The rearrangement links TRBV4-2 to TRBJ2-1; D is perhaps TRBD1 (7 bases). Germline values: CDR1 LGHNA, CDR2 YNFKEQ. The CDR3 length is 14 residues. V gave up 3 bases and J gave up 9 bases, with 15 bases separating them. CDR3 sequence: CASSHQGGVIEQFF. CDR3 bases: TGTGCCAGCAGCCACCAGGGGGGTGTCATTGAGCAGTTCTTC.

This clone was observed once. This chain joins TRBV19 and TRBJ2-1, with 7 bases identical to TRBD2. With 3 bases clipped from V and 7 bases from J, the junction kept 9 bases outside the gene matches. The CDR3 has 15 amino acids. Germline CDR1 LNHDA, CDR2 SQIVND (reference sequence). CDR3 sequence: CASSIGGERENEQFF. In DNA form, the CDR3 reads TGTGCCAGTAGTATTGGTGGGGAGCGGGAAAATGAGCAGTTCTTC.